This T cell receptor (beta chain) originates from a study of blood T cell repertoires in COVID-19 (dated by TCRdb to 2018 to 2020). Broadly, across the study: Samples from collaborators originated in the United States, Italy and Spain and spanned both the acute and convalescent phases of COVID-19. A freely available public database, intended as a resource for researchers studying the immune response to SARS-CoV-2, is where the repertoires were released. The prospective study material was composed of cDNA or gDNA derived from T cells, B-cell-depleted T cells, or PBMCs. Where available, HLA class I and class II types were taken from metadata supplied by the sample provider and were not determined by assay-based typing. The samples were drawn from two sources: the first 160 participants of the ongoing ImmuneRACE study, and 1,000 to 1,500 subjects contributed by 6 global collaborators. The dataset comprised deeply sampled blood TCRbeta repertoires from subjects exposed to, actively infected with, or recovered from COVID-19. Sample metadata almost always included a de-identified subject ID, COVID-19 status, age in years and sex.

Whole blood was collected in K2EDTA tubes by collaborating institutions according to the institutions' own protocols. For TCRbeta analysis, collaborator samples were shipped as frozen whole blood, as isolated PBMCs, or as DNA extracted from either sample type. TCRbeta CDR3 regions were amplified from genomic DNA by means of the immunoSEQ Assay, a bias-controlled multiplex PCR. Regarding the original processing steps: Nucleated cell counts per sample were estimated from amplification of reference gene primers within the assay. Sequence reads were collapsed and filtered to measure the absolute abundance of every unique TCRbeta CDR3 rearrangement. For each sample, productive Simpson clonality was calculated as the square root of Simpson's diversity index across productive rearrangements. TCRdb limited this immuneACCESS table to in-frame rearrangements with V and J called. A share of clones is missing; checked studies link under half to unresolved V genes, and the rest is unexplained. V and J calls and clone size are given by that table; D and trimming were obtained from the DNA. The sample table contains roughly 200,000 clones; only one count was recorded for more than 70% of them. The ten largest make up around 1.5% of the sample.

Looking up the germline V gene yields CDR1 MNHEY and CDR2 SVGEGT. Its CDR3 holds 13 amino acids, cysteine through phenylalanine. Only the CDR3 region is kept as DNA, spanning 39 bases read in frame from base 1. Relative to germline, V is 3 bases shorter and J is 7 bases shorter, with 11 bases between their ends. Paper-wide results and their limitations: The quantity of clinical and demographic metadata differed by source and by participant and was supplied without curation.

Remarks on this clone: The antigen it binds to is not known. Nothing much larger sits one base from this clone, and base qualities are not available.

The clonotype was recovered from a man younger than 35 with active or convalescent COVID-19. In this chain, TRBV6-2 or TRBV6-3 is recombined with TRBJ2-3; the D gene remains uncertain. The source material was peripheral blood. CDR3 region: CASSYSFLNTQYF. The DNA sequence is TGTGCCAGCAGTTATTCTTTTTTAAATACGCAGTATTTT.